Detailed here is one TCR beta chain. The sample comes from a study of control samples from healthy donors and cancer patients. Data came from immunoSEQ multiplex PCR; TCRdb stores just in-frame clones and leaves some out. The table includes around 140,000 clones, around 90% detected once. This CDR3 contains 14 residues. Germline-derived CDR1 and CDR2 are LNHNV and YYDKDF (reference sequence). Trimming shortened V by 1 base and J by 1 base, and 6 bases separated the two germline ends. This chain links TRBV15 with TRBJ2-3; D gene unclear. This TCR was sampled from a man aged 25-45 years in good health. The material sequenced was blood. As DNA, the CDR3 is TGTGCCACCAGCAGAGCGTCCCGCACAGATACGCAGTATTTT. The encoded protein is CATSRASRTDTQYF.